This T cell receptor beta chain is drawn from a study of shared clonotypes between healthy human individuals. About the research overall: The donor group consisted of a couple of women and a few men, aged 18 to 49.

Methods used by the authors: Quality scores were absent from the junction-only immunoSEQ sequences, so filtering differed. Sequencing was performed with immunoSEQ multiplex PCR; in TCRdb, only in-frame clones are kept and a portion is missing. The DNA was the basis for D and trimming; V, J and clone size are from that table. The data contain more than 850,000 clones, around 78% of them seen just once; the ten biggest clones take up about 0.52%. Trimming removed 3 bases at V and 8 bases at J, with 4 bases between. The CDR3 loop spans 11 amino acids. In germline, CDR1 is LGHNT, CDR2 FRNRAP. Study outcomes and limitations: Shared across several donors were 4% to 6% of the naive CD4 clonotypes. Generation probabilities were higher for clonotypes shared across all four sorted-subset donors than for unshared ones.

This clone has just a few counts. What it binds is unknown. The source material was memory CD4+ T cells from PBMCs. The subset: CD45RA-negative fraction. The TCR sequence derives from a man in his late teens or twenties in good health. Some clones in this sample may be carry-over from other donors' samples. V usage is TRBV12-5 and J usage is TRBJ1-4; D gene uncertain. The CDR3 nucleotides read TGTGCTAGTGGTTTAGGCGAAAAACTGTTTTTT. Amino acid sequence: CASGLGEKLFF.